Listed below are T cell receptor beta chains from one sample, sequenced in a study of Graves' ophthalmopathy and Graves' hyperthyroidism. TCRdb ran MiXCR on the multiplex PCR reads and lists one entry per CDR3 protein. The data hold under 800,000 distinct CDR3 sequences, with roughly 20% observed a single time. Input material: peripheral blood. The source is a young woman with stable Graves' hyperthyroidism. Some clones in this sample may be carry-over from other donors' samples. Each CDR3 is given with its conserved first and last residue. Each record gives: clone size, D gene, J gene, V gene, CDR3 protein, CDR3 DNA. D genes are given only for firm matches. Size values are once, few and many counts, or a class for expanded clones, and some rows have none.

>few|-|TRBJ2-5|TRBV7-9
CASSLQGSRGETQYF
TGTGCCAGCAGCTTACAGGGGTCGCGCGGAGAGACCCAGTACTTC
>many|-|TRBJ1-1|TRBV6-2/TRBV6-3
CATHPGVNTEAFF
TGTGCCACCCATCCCGGGGTGAACACTGAAGCTTTCTTT
>few|-|TRBJ2-5|TRBV6-2/TRBV6-3
CATDAAGDLQETQYF
TGTGCCACTGATGCGGCAGGGGATCTTCAAGAGACCCAGTACTTC
>-|-|TRBJ1-2|TRBV20-1
CSAVNEMGYYGYTF
TGCAGTGCTGTGAACGAAATGGGCTACTATGGCTACACCTTC
>-|TRBD1|TRBJ1-2|TRBV27
CGSSPTGGVGGYTF
TGTGGCAGCAGTCCGACAGGGGGGGTCGGTGGCTACACCTTC
>many|-|TRBJ1-5|TRBV28
CATANLYSNQPQHF
TGTGCCACCGCGAATCTGTATAGCAATCAGCCCCAGCATTTT
>few|-|TRBJ2-4|TRBV6-1
CASGRNKNIQYF
TGTGCCAGCGGGAGGAATAAAAACATTCAGTACTTC
>-|TRBD1|TRBJ2-7|TRBV6-1
CASRDTGTGDSYEQYF
TGTGCCAGCAGAGATACCGGGACAGGGGATTCTTACGAGCAGTACTTC
>few|TRBD1|TRBJ1-1|TRBV6-1
CASSTGTGMGVTEAFF
TGTGCCAGCAGCACCGGGACAGGGATGGGGGTCACTGAAGCTTTCTTT
>-|-|TRBJ1-1|TRBV6-2/TRBV6-3
CASSPFSNTEAFF
TGTGCCAGCAGCCCGTTTTCGAACACTGAAGCTTTCTTT
>-|TRBD2|TRBJ2-7|TRBV7-9
CASSFELAGREQYF
TGTGCCAGCAGCTTCGAGCTAGCGGGGCGCGAGCAGTACTTC
>many|-|TRBJ2-5|TRBV11-2
CASSLTSGEETQYF
TGTGCCAGCAGCTTAACTAGTGGGGAGGAGACCCAGTACTTC
>many|-|TRBJ1-5|TRBV7-3
CASSLRVRNSNNQPQHF
TGTGCCAGCAGCTTAAGGGTCAGGAACAGTAACAATCAGCCCCAGCATTTT
>few|-|TRBJ1-3|TRBV5-1
CASSLAPGAGTIYF
TGCGCCAGCAGCTTGGCTCCCGGGGCAGGCACCATATATTTT
>few|-|TRBJ2-5|TRBV4-1
CASSRSPGTDQETQYF
TGCGCCAGCAGCCGCTCGCCCGGAACGGACCAAGAGACCCAGTACTTC
>-|-|TRBJ1-1|TRBV28
CASSPGGEGHTEAFF
TGTGCCAGCAGTCCCGGCGGGGAGGGGCACACTGAAGCTTTCTTT
>many|TRBD1|TRBJ2-5|TRBV6-5
CASSYATGGETQYF
TGTGCCAGCAGTTACGCGACAGGGGGCGAGACCCAGTACTTC
>many|-|TRBJ1-1|TRBV20-1
CSARGREPEYGTEAFF
TGCAGTGCTAGAGGCCGGGAGCCCGAGTACGGCACTGAAGCTTTCTTT
>few|-|TRBJ2-7|TRBV11-2
CASSLSSRGPEQYF
TGTGCCAGCAGCTTATCTTCGCGAGGGCCCGAGCAGTACTTC
>-|-|TRBJ1-1|TRBV6-5
CASSLGLHTEAFF
TGTGCCAGCAGTTTAGGACTGCACACTGAAGCTTTCTTT
>-|-|TRBJ2-7|TRBV28
CASSFGVARFFEQYF
TGTGCCAGCAGTTTTGGGGTAGCGCGGTTCTTCGAGCAGTACTTC
>many|-|TRBJ1-6|TRBV5-1
CASSLQGGSPLHF
TGCGCCAGCAGCTTACAGGGAGGGTCACCCCTCCACTTT
>many|TRBD1|TRBJ1-2|TRBV7-2
CASSSNRGGYTF
TGTGCCAGCAGCTCAAACAGGGGTGGCTACACCTTC
>many|-|TRBJ1-2|TRBV2
CASSEDAGNGYTF
TGTGCCAGCAGTGAAGATGCAGGGAATGGCTACACCTTC
>-|-|TRBJ1-5|TRBV4-1
CASSQDWTVSNQPQHF
TGCGCCAGCAGCCAAGATTGGACAGTCTCCAATCAGCCCCAGCATTTT
>many|TRBD1|TRBJ2-7|TRBV6-5
CASSTSRDRGYEQYF
TGTGCCAGCAGTACTTCCCGGGACAGGGGTTACGAGCAGTACTTC
>many|-|TRBJ2-5|TRBV6-5
CASSYRQGGQEAQYF
TGTGCCAGCAGTTACCGACAGGGAGGGCAAGAGGCCCAGTACTTC
>-|TRBD1|TRBJ2-7|TRBV4-1
CASSPGTGNNEQYF
TGCGCCAGCAGCCCCGGGACAGGGAATAACGAGCAGTACTTC
>many|-|TRBJ1-1|TRBV7-3
CASSPSSGNTEAFF
TGTGCCAGCAGCCCCAGTTCAGGGAACACTGAAGCTTTCTTT
>many|-|TRBJ2-4|TRBV20-1
CSARDRGRAKNIQYF
TGCAGTGCTAGAGATCGGGGGAGGGCCAAAAACATTCAGTACTTC
>many|-|TRBJ1-2|TRBV7-9
CASSVLGELNYGYTF
TGTGCCAGCAGCGTCCTAGGGGAACTAAACTATGGCTACACCTTC
>-|TRBD1|TRBJ1-3|TRBV25-1
CASSDRGLETGNTIYF
TGTGCCAGCAGTGATAGGGGGCTGGAGACTGGAAACACCATATATTTT
>many|TRBD2|TRBJ2-7|TRBV6-5
CASSYAGDHYEQYF
TGTGCCAGCAGTTATGCGGGGGACCACTACGAGCAGTACTTC
>few|-|TRBJ1-2|TRBV15
CATSNPGHHDYGYTF
TGTGCCACCAGCAATCCGGGACACCATGACTATGGCTACACCTTC
>-|-|TRBJ2-7|TRBV20-1
CSALLDYEQYF
TGCAGTGCCTTACTAGACTACGAGCAGTACTTC
>-|-|TRBJ2-4|TRBV6-5
CASTPGTKNIQYF
TGTGCCAGCACCCCAGGGACCAAAAACATTCAGTACTTC
>few|-|TRBJ2-2|TRBV12-3/TRBV12-4
CASSRTGQGGELFF
TGTGCCAGCAGCCGTACAGGGCAAGGCGGGGAGCTGTTTTTT
>many|TRBD2|TRBJ2-2|TRBV28
CASTKPGLVSRELLF
TGTGCCAGCACCAAACCGGGACTAGTGTCCAGGGAGCTGCTTTTT
>-|-|TRBJ2-5|TRBV7-2
CASSPGSAEETQYF
TGTGCCAGCAGCCCTGGTAGCGCTGAGGAGACCCAGTACTTC
>many|TRBD1|TRBJ2-7|TRBV10-3
CAITGDRGGEQYF
TGTGCCATCACCGGGGACAGGGGCGGCGAGCAGTACTTC
>many|-|TRBJ2-7|TRBV12-3/TRBV12-4
CASSRGVGSEQYF
TGTGCCAGCAGCCGAGGAGTCGGAAGCGAGCAGTACTTC
>many|-|TRBJ1-5|TRBV6-1
CASSEIRRTEGNQPQHF
TGTGCCAGCAGCGAAATCAGGAGAACGGAGGGCAATCAGCCCCAGCATTTT
>many|-|TRBJ2-7|TRBV14
CASSQGLYEQYF
TGTGCCAGCAGCCAAGGGCTCTACGAGCAGTACTTC
>many|-|TRBJ2-7|TRBV20-1
CSAAKARHYEQYF
TGCAGTGCGGCTAAGGCCCGGCACTACGAGCAGTACTTC
>few|-|TRBJ1-6|TRBV10-3
CAISEVQGNSPLHF
TGTGCCATCAGTGAGGTACAGGGTAATTCACCCCTCCACTTT
>-|TRBD1|TRBJ1-1|TRBV6-2/TRBV6-3
CASSYSLVTGGWNTEAFF
TGTGCCAGCAGTTACTCGTTGGTGACAGGGGGCTGGAACACTGAAGCTTTCTTT